Presented here are 30 T cell receptor beta chains from one specimen sequenced in a study of blood T cell repertoires in COVID-19. Clones were read by immunoSEQ multiplex PCR, and TCRdb kept only the in-frame ones, dropping some. The sample contains 150,000 to 200,000 clones, around 83% of which appear only once. The sequenced material came from peripheral blood. These receptors all stem from a man between 18 and 29 years old with acute or convalescent COVID-19.

J is TRBJ1-6 and V is TRBV25-1; possibly TRBD1 for D (6 bases). In germline, CDR1 is MGHDK, CDR2 SYGVNS. V lost 2 bases, J lost 14 bases, and 19 bases lay in between. The CDR3 length is 15 residues. Here the CDR3 reads CASSEAGTNEGSLHF. The CDR3 DNA reads TGTGCCAGCAGTGAAGCCGGGACAAATGAGGGGTCCCTCCACTTT.

The chain couples TRBV5-6 to TRBJ2-7; 11 bases are a match to TRBD2. The CDR3 is 15 residues long. The junction had 5 bases not matched to a gene; V was cut back by 3 bases and J by 3 bases. The germline V gene encodes CDR1 SGHDT and CDR2 YYEEEE. The CDR3: CASSSSTSGGYEQYV. Here the CDR3 DNA reads TGTGCCAGCAGCTCTAGTACTAGCGGGGGCTACGAGCAGTACGTC.

The chain carries TRBV12-3 or TRBV12-4 and TRBJ1-5; weak D call: TRBD1 (5 bases). This CDR3 has 12 amino acids. V lost 7 bases to trimming and J lost 6 bases, with 10 bases between them. In DNA form, the CDR3 reads TGTGCCAGCAAGTCAGGGCCTCAGCCCCAGCATTTT. Translating gives CASKSGPQPQHF.

J is TRBJ2-1 and V is TRBV3-1 (or the pseudogene TRBV3-2); 13 nucleotides agree with TRBD2. J lost 15 bases, V lost 4 bases, and 12 bases had no gene match. This CDR3 is built from 15 residues. Germline V gives CDR1 LGHDT, CDR2 YNNKEL (reference sequence). The CDR3 DNA follows: TGTGCCAGCAGCCGCTCTGGGACTAGCGGGGCGCCCCCGTTCTTC. Protein sequence: CASSRSGTSGAPPFF.

Concerning this clone itself: The identical CDR3 is also encoded by other nucleotide sequences in the sample. This chain uses TRBV18 with TRBJ1-1, with D hard to call. Germline-derived CDR1 and CDR2 are KGHSH and LQKENI. CDR3 size: 13 residues. V lost 2 bases to trimming and J lost 1 base, with 5 bases between them. This chain's CDR3 is CASSPSQNTEAFF. In nucleotides, the CDR3 is TGTGCCAGCTCACCATCCCAGAACACTGAAGCTTTCTTT.

This clone was recorded a few times. This same CDR3 is encoded by further DNA sequences in the sample. This chain links TRBV12-3 or TRBV12-4 with TRBJ1-1; TRBD1 agrees at 7 bases. This CDR3 region has 13 residues. Trimming removed 3 bases from V and 5 bases from J; junction bases left unmatched: 3. The CDR3 here is CASSFAGGTEAFF. CDR3 nucleotide sequence: TGTGCCAGCAGTTTCGCAGGGGGGACTGAAGCTTTCTTT.

The V gene is TRBV7-6, the J gene TRBJ1-1; possibly TRBD1 for D (5 bases). V dropped 2 bases and J dropped 8 bases, with 18 bases sitting between them. This CDR3 has 15 residues. The germline gives CDR1 SGHVS, CDR2 FNYEAQ. The CDR3 sequence: CASSLFDSRATEAFF. In DNA form, the CDR3 reads TGTGCCAGCAGCTTATTTGACAGCCGGGCGACAGAAGCTTTCTTT. Full variable domain (outside the CDR3, taken from reference TRBV7-6 and TRBJ1-1): GAGVSQSPRYKVTKRGQDVALRCDPISGHVSLYWYRQALGQGPEFLTYFNYEAQQDKSGLPNDRFSAERPEGSISTLTIQRTEQRDSAMYRCASSLFDSRATEAFFGQGTRLTVV.

The chain joins TRBV5-5 to TRBJ1-2; D unresolved. V was trimmed by 2 bases and J by 2 bases, leaving 19 bases between them. Looked up from germline, CDR1 is SGHKS and CDR2 is YYEKEE (reference sequence). This CDR3 has 17 amino acids. The CDR3: CASSLVGGVPWNYGYTF. The CDR3 bases are TGTGCCAGCAGCTTAGTGGGCGGGGTCCCGTGGAACTATGGCTACACCTTC.

This rearrangement joins TRBV5-6 to TRBJ2-6, with 10 bases aligning to TRBD1. CDR1 and CDR2 (germline): SGHDT, YYEEEE. The CDR3 contains 18 residues. The ends lost 5 bases at V and 0 bases at J; junction bases unmatched: 8. CDR3 coding DNA: TGTGCCAGCAGGGCGCCGGGACAGGGGCGCTCTGGGGCCAACGTCCTGACTTTC. The encoded protein is CASRAPGQGRSGANVLTF.

This clone appeared a few times. The chain couples TRBV20-1 to TRBJ1-6, with D perhaps matching TRBD1 (6 bases). Trimming took off 3 bases at V and 9 bases at J, with 18 bases between the two ends. Germline loops: CDR1 DFQATT, CDR2 SNEGSKA (reference sequence). CDR3 length equals 15 residues. The CDR3 DNA reads as TGCAGTGCTAGTGACGGGACACCACGGTTTTCACCCCTCCACTTT. It encodes CSASDGTPRFSPLHF.

The chain links TRBV7-6 to TRBJ2-2, with TRBD2 matching 10 bases. Trimming cost V 5 bases and J 4 bases; bases outside gene matches: 7. From germline, CDR1 is SGHVS and CDR2 FNYEAQ. This CDR3 spans 16 amino acids. Written as DNA, the CDR3 is TGTGCCAGCAGCCCCAGAGCGGGGGGGCTCACCGGGGAGCTGTTTTTT. This sequence encodes CASSPRAGGLTGELFF.

V usage is TRBV24-1 and J usage is TRBJ2-2, with D tentatively TRBD2 (6 bases). Germline V gene sequence: CDR1 KGHDR, CDR2 SFDVKD. V dropped 4 bases and J dropped 0 bases, with 14 bases sitting between them. This CDR3 is 17 amino acids long. The CDR3 loop is CATSEPPSVTNTGELFF. As DNA, the CDR3 is TGTGCCACCAGTGAACCACCTAGCGTAACGAACACCGGGGAGCTGTTTTTT.

CDR3: CASSPVDGGATEQFF. DNA of the CDR3: TGTGCCAGCAGCCCAGTCGATGGGGGGGCGACTGAGCAGTTCTTC. The genes are TRBV2 and TRBJ2-1, with D perhaps matching TRBD2 (7 bases). Trimming took 6 bases from V and 9 from J, leaving 21 bases between them. CDR3 size: 15 residues. Germline CDR1 is SNHLY and CDR2 is FYNNEI.

V and J are TRBV6-1 and TRBJ2-7; no firm D call. V shed 3 bases and J shed 4 bases, with 13 bases lying between them. This CDR3 comprises 14 residues. Germline V gene data show CDR1 as MNHNS and CDR2 as SASEGT. CDR3 nucleotide sequence: TGTGCCAGCAGTGAGTTGACACCCTTATACGAGCAGTACGTC. Residues: CASSELTPLYEQYV.

The chain couples TRBV18 to TRBJ1-1; D remains unclear. This CDR3 contains 12 residues. The germline V gene encodes CDR1 KGHSH and CDR2 LQKENI. V was trimmed by 6 bases and J by 6 bases, leaving 11 bases between them. This chain's CDR3 is CASSNHGAEAFF. For the CDR3, the DNA is TGTGCCAGCTCCAACCACGGAGCTGAAGCTTTCTTT.

This chain uses TRBV19 with TRBJ2-7, with a weak D call TRBD1 (6 bases). With 6 bases removed from V and 4 bases from J, the gap between germline ends came to 13 bases. The CDR3 spans 13 residues. CDR1 is LNHDA, CDR2 SQIVND, per germline (reference sequence). Here the CDR3 reads CASSLSTGYEQYV. The CDR3, as DNA: TGTGCCAGTAGCCTATCGACAGGTTACGAGCAGTACGTC.

In DNA, the CDR3 is TGTGCCAGCAGTCGACAGGGCTCGGGAAACTACGAGCAGTACTTC. Translated: CASSRQGSGNYEQYF. The chain employs TRBV6-5 and TRBJ2-7; TRBD1 agrees at 7 bases. Germline trimming cut 5 bases from V and 3 bases from J; bases unmatched to any gene: 10. The CDR3 extends over 15 amino acids. Germline V gives CDR1 MNHEY, CDR2 SVGAGI.

This clone was counted a single time. The rearrangement joins TRBV5-1 to TRBJ2-7; 9 bases match TRBD1. Trimming removed 0 bases from V and 2 bases from J; junction bases left unmatched: 6. This CDR3 spans 16 amino acids. The germline gives CDR1 SGHRS, CDR2 YFSETQ. The CDR3 is CASSLGTGVIPYEQYF. CDR3 DNA: TGCGCCAGCAGCTTGGGGACAGGGGTTATCCCCTACGAGCAGTACTTC.

The chain employs TRBV5-6 and TRBJ1-5; 9 nucleotides align to TRBD1. The length of the CDR3 is 15 residues. V lost 4 bases to trimming and J lost 2 bases; unmatched junction nucleotides: 4. CDR1 is SGHDT and CDR2 is YYEEEE in the germline V gene. The chain's CDR3 is CASSRWTGGNQPQHF. In DNA form, the CDR3 reads TGTGCCAGCAGCCGGTGGACAGGGGGCAATCAGCCCCAGCATTTT.

This clone has more than one count but fewer than ten. The chain links TRBV6-1 to TRBJ2-2; 9 nucleotides agree with TRBD1. CDR1 and CDR2 from the germline V gene are MNHNS and SASEGT. This CDR3 contains 16 residues. With V trimmed by 0 bases and J by 3 bases, 2 bases remained unmatched. CDR3 DNA sequence: TGTGCCAGCAGTGAAGCCAACAGGGGGCACACCGGGGAGCTGTTTTTT. Translating gives CASSEANRGHTGELFF.

This clone showed up just once. V and J are TRBV5-4 and TRBJ2-5; 8 nucleotides align to TRBD1. CDR1 and CDR2 from the germline V gene are SGHNT and YYREEE (reference sequence). The CDR3 contains 16 residues. The trim removed 3 bases at V and 5 bases at J, leaving 12 bases unmatched. The CDR3 is CASSSARQGFGETQYF. DNA of the CDR3: TGTGCCAGCAGCTCGGCCCGACAGGGGTTCGGTGAGACCCAGTACTTC.

This clone was observed a single time. The rearrangement links TRBV6-1 to TRBJ1-6; 7 bases are shared with TRBD1. CDR1 and CDR2 from the germline V gene are MNHNS and SASEGT. The CDR3 runs 16 residues. J gave up 0 bases and V 3 bases, and 2 bases lay outside the gene matches. The CDR3 DNA sequence: TGTGCCAGCAGTGAGACAGGGAACTCCTATAATTCACCCCTCCACTTT. This translates into CASSETGNSYNSPLHF.

The chain carries TRBV2 and TRBJ1-6; 7 bases map to TRBD1. The germline gives CDR1 SNHLY, CDR2 FYNNEI. The length of the CDR3 is 15 residues. Unmatched junction bases numbered 8, after V lost 6 bases and J lost 6 bases. DNA for the CDR3: TGTGCCAGCAGGCAGGGACAGCCCGGTAATTCACCCCTCCACTTT. The encoded protein is CASRQGQPGNSPLHF.

This clone turned up a few times. The CDR3 region is CASSQDAGLVGENYGYTF. The CDR3, as DNA: TGTGCCAGCAGCCAAGATGCGGGTTTGGTCGGGGAGAACTATGGCTACACCTTC. V usage is TRBV14 and J usage is TRBJ1-2; no firm D call. Germline V gene sequence: CDR1 SGHDN, CDR2 FVKESK. Deletions cut 0 bases from V and 2 bases from J, with 19 bases between. The CDR3 covers 18 residues.

The genes are TRBV12-3 or TRBV12-4 and TRBJ1-2; tentative D call: TRBD1 (6 bases). V was shortened by 6 bases and J by 7 bases, with 12 bases between the two germline ends. The CDR3 consists of 12 residues. CDR3 coding DNA: TGTGCCAGCAGCCCAGGGGTCGGTGGCTACACCTTC. This codes for CASSPGVGGYTF.

Concerning this clone: At one boundary the junction diverges from the germline segment, which might be a read error. The V gene is TRBV28, the J gene TRBJ1-3; 7 bases are shared with TRBD1. This CDR3 is 16 amino acids long. Germline values: CDR1 MDHEN, CDR2 SYDVKM. As DNA, the CDR3 is TGTGCCAGCAGTTTTGACCACCGGGCGACAGGGAGCGCGATAGGATTT. This sequence encodes CASSFDHRATGSAIGF.

The chain is built from TRBV18 and TRBJ2-5, with D perhaps TRBD1 (6 bases). CDR1 is KGHSH, CDR2 LQKENI, per germline. V gave up 3 bases and J gave up 0 bases, with 11 bases separating them. The CDR3 contains 15 residues. The CDR3 loop is CASSPRTANQETQYF. CDR3 bases: TGTGCCAGCTCACCTAGGACAGCTAACCAAGAGACCCAGTACTTC.

The CDR3 DNA follows: TGCGCCAGCAGCCAAGATCAGGCATTGTCCAACTATGGCTACACCTTC. This encodes CASSQDQALSNYGYTF. This chain links TRBV4-1 with TRBJ1-2; no clear D gene. V was trimmed by 0 bases and J by 2 bases, leaving 13 bases between them. The CDR3 has 16 residues. Germline-derived CDR1 and CDR2 are MGHRA and YSYEKL.

The chain employs TRBV7-2 and TRBJ2-3; the match to TRBD2 covers 11 bases. V was clipped by 4 bases and J by 2 bases; unmatched bases: 2. CDR1 and CDR2 from the germline V gene are SGHTA and FQGNSA. The CDR3 runs to 15 residues. CDR3 bases: TGTGCCAGCAGCTCACTAGCGGGGGCCACAGATACGCAGTATTTT. Its translation is CASSSLAGATDTQYF.

This clone was detected only a few times. The CDR3 here is CASQTGTGGYTF. CDR3 DNA: TGTGCCAGCCAGACTGGGACAGGCGGCTACACCTTC. The genes are TRBV5-4 and TRBJ1-2; 8 bases fit TRBD1. Per germline, CDR1 SGHNT and CDR2 YYREEE (reference sequence). CDR3 length equals 12 residues. V dropped 7 bases and J dropped 8; count of bases not matched to a gene: 7.